The 29 T cell receptor beta chains below all came from one sample that was sequenced in a study of metastatic and nonmetastatic thyroid tumors (TCRdb year 2020). Before undergoing thyroid surgery, none of the patients had been given any kind of treatment. The method was PCR. For sequencing, an Illumina HiSeq 4000 was employed. TCRdb cleaned the public reads at Q25 with fastp, built clones with MiXCR and kept in-frame beta chains. The table for this sample lists roughly 9,700 clones; around 28% of them were counted only once. Of the sample, about 21% falls within the top ten clones. Material: tumor tissue. All receptors derive from a female donor with papillary thyroid cancer or a benign thyroid nodule (not recorded which). Some clones in this sample may be carry-over from other donors' samples.

The chain couples TRBV28 to TRBJ1-5; D not certain. CDR1 is MDHEN and CDR2 is SYDVKM in the germline V gene. This CDR3 comprises 16 residues. Trimming removed 6 bases at V and 1 base at J, with 16 bases between. The CDR3 reads CASSPTRHNSNQPQHF. In nucleotides, the CDR3 is TGTGCCAGCAGCCCAACTCGACATAACAGCAATCAGCCCCAGCATTTT.

This clone was observed a handful of times. One end of the junction does not line up with germline, which may come from a read error. The chain links TRBV19 to TRBJ2-5, with 10 bases fitting TRBD2. The CDR3 consists of 14 residues. Germline V gene data show CDR1 as LNHDA and CDR2 as SQIVND (reference sequence). The CDR3 nucleotides are TGTGCCAGTAGTAAGCGGGAGGGACGGGAGACCAAGTACTTC. Translated: CASSKREGRETKYF.

As concerns this clone: One end of the junction is discordant with germline, which a read error may explain. CDR3 DNA sequence: TGTGCCAGTGTCGGACAGGGAACAGATACTCAGTATTTT. This translates into CASVGQGTDTQYF. This chain connects TRBV28 to TRBJ2-3; 8 positions agree with TRBD1. Germline-derived CDR1 and CDR2 are MDHEN and SYDVKM. The CDR3 spans 13 residues. The full variable domain, with the rest looked up from reference TRBV28 and TRBJ2-3, is DVKVTQSSRYLVKRTGEKVFLECVQDMDHENMFWYRQDPGLGLRLIYFSYDVKMKEKGDIPEGYSVSREKKERFSLILESASTNQTSMYLCASVGQGTDTQYFGPGTRLTVL.

V usage is TRBV3-1 and J usage is TRBJ2-3; D is possibly TRBD2 (6 bases). V lost 0 bases and J 5 bases, leaving 15 bases between the germline ends. This CDR3 has 16 residues. Germline V gene sequence: CDR1 LGHDT, CDR2 YNNKEL (reference sequence). CDR3 protein: CASSQELPGERDTQYF. CDR3 bases: TGTGCCAGCAGCCAAGAACTCCCGGGAGAGCGAGATACGCAGTATTTT.

The chain links TRBV11-2 to TRBJ2-1; 12 bases fit TRBD1. Germline V gives CDR1 SGHAT, CDR2 FQNNGV. V was clipped by 3 bases and J by 10 bases; unmatched bases: 7. There are 15 residues in the CDR3. For the CDR3, the DNA is TGTGCCAGCAGCTTGGTGGGGACAGGGGGCTGGGAGCAGTTCTTC. Translated: CASSLVGTGGWEQFF.

The V call is TRBV27, the J call TRBJ1-5; 7 nucleotides line up with TRBD1. V shed 6 bases, J shed 4 bases, and the junction held 3 bases outside the gene matches. Germline loops: CDR1 MNHEY, CDR2 SMNVEV (reference sequence). The CDR3 extends over 13 amino acids. CDR3 region: CASSQDRNQPQHF. The CDR3 region has the DNA TGTGCCAGCAGCCAGGACAGGAATCAGCCCCAGCATTTT.

There are many counts of this clone. Being one base from a much bigger clone, this may be a read error. Other DNA variants within this sample encode the same CDR3. The V call is TRBV6-1, the J call TRBJ1-5; TRBD1 matches 7 bases. This CDR3 has 14 residues. Germline V lookup: CDR1 MNHNS, CDR2 SASEGT. In nucleotides, the CDR3 is TGCGCCAACAGAGGCAGGGGGGGCAATCAGCCCCAGCATTTT. Encoded protein: CANRGRGGNQPQHF.

This clone is medium-sized by share. This chain links TRBV24-1 with TRBJ2-2; 7 bases are shared with TRBD2. Germline V CDR1 and CDR2: KGHDR, SFDVKD. The CDR3 length is 15 residues. J lost 3 bases, V lost 7 bases, and 7 bases had no gene match. The CDR3 coding sequence is TGTGCCACCAGCCCTAGTCGGGGGGACACCGGGGAGCTGTTTTTT. It specifies CATSPSRGDTGELFF.

This clone was counted only a few times. V usage is TRBV6-5 and J usage is TRBJ2-1, with 7 bases matching TRBD2. The CDR3 runs to 17 residues. The trim removed 6 bases at V and 8 bases at J, leaving 19 bases unmatched. Germline loops: CDR1 MNHEY, CDR2 SVGAGI. CDR3 coding DNA: TGTGCCAGCAGCGTAGAGCCGCTTGGACTAGGAGGGCATGAGCAGTTCTTC. This gives the protein CASSVEPLGLGGHEQFF.

This clone was picked up one time. V and J are TRBV20-1 and TRBJ2-7; TRBD2 agrees at 11 bases. This CDR3 contains 20 residues. The germline V gene encodes CDR1 DFQATT and CDR2 SNEGSKA (reference sequence). J was trimmed by 2 bases and V by 7 bases; bases with no gene match: 25. The DNA for the CDR3 is TGCAGTGGTACCGATCAACTAGGTAGCGGGAGGGCCTCGGTGACCTACGAGCAGTACTTC. Its translation: CSGTDQLGSGRASVTYEQYF.

This clone has at least ten counts. V usage is TRBV5-4 and J usage is TRBJ1-1; D possibly corresponds to TRBD1 (5 bases). The CDR3 sequence is 13 residues long. From germline, CDR1 is SGHNT and CDR2 YYREEE (reference sequence). Trimming pared 7 bases from V and 4 bases from J, leaving 14 bases between. The CDR3 protein is CASLRWGGTEAFF. The DNA for the CDR3 is TGTGCCAGCCTACGGTGGGGGGGCACTGAAGCTTTCTTT.

By sample share, this clone is medium-sized. This chain uses TRBV11-2 with TRBJ2-7; D assignment may be TRBD1 or TRBD2 (5 bases each). This CDR3 is built from 15 residues. The germline V and J ends were trimmed by 9 bases and 7 bases, with 25 bases remaining between them. Germline CDR1 and CDR2: SGHAT and FQNNGV. Written as DNA, the CDR3 is TGTGCCAGGATCCATTCCGGGACGCTGCCTCGGGAGCAGTACTTC. Translating gives CARIHSGTLPREQYF.

In its sample, this clone was seen a few times. This may come from a read error, since a much larger clone is one base off. The chain is built from TRBV11-2 and TRBJ2-3, with D maybe TRBD2 (6 bases). This CDR3 spans 13 amino acids. The V and J ends lost 0 bases and 14 bases respectively, with 15 bases between them. Germline assignment: CDR1 SGHAT and CDR2 FQNNGV. The CDR3 region is CASSLEAAGLVYF. The CDR3 coding sequence is TGTGCCAGCAGCTTAGAGGCGGCGGGATTGGTGTATTTT.

This clone was picked up a small number of times. The chain links TRBV24-1 to TRBJ2-7; D possibly corresponds to TRBD1 (6 bases). This CDR3 spans 13 amino acids. CDR1 is KGHDR, CDR2 SFDVKD, per germline. The V end was cut by 3 bases, the J end by 3 bases, with 8 bases between. CDR3 sequence reads: CATSDHRDYEQYF. The CDR3 bases are TGTGCCACCAGTGATCACAGGGACTACGAGCAGTACTTC.

The chain couples TRBV30 to TRBJ2-3; 8 nucleotides match TRBD1. The V gene's germline CDR1 is GTSNPN and CDR2 SVGIG (reference sequence). CDR3 length equals 14 residues. V was clipped by 3 bases and J by 8 bases; unmatched bases: 10. CDR3 residues: CAWSVTGGRGTQYF. CDR3 DNA: TGTGCCTGGAGCGTTACAGGGGGACGAGGTACGCAGTATTTT.

The chain joins TRBV20-1 to TRBJ2-7; no clear D gene. This CDR3 comprises 12 residues. Looked up from germline, CDR1 is DFQATT and CDR2 is SNEGSKA (reference sequence). Trimming removed 4 bases from V and 0 bases from J, with 7 bases in between. Written as DNA, the CDR3 is TGCAGTGCTACCAAGAGCTCCTACGAGCAGTACTTC. Residues: CSATKSSYEQYF.

This clone ranks as medium-sized (0.01 to 0.1%). The V and J genes are TRBV5-1 and TRBJ1-3; TRBD1 is a possible D gene (5 bases). Trimming shortened V by 4 bases and J by 0 bases, and 11 bases separated the two germline ends. The CDR3 length is 15 residues. Germline assignment: CDR1 SGHRS and CDR2 YFSETQ. CDR3 loop: CASSPGRSSGNTIYF. The CDR3 bases are TGCGCCAGCAGCCCAGGGCGGAGCTCTGGAAACACCATATATTTT.

This clone was seen only a few times. J is TRBJ2-1 and V is TRBV28, with 8 bases fitting TRBD2. Looked up from germline, CDR1 is MDHEN and CDR2 is SYDVKM. The CDR3 runs to 12 residues. V trimming: 6 bases; J trimming: 9 bases; junction bases outside the gene matches: 4. CDR3 nucleotides: TGTGCCAGCAGCCCGGGGGGGCCTGAGCAGTTCTTC. Amino acid sequence: CASSPGGPEQFF.

About this clone itself: Other DNA sequences in this sample translate to the same CDR3. The V and J genes are TRBV19 and TRBJ2-5; tentative D call: TRBD1 (6 bases). Trimming shortened V by 6 bases and J by 2 bases, and 10 bases separated the two germline ends. The CDR3 spans 13 residues. The germline gives CDR1 LNHDA, CDR2 SQIVND (reference sequence). CDR3 bases: TGTGCCAGTAGCGGTAGGGGGCAAGAGACCCAGTACTTC. Protein sequence: CASSGRGQETQYF. Using reference TRBV19 and TRBJ2-5 for the parts outside the CDR3, the full variable domain is DGGITQSPKYLFRKEGQNVTLSCEQNLNHDAMYWYRQDPGQGLRLIYYSQIVNDFQKGDIAEGYSVSREKKESFPLTVTSAQKNPTAFYLCASSGRGQETQYFGPGTRLLVL.

This clone was found a few times. This chain uses TRBV7-3 with TRBJ2-7; D perhaps matches TRBD2 (6 bases). The CDR3 runs to 14 residues. Germline V gene sequence: CDR1 SGHTA, CDR2 FQGTGA. With 5 bases removed from V and 5 bases from J, the gap between germline ends came to 16 bases. DNA of the CDR3: TGTGCCAGCAGCCAAGGAGGGCAGGGCCACGAGCAGTACTTC. It specifies CASSQGGQGHEQYF. The entire variable domain, with the rest obtained from reference TRBV7-3 and TRBJ2-7, is as follows: GAGVSQTPSNKVTEKGKYVELRCDPISGHTALYWYRQSLGQGPEFLIYFQGTGAADDSGLPNDRFFAVRPEGSVSTLKIQRTERGDSAVYLCASSQGGQGHEQYFGPGTRLTVT.

This clone was found a few times. V is TRBV6-1 and J is TRBJ2-3; D possibly corresponds to TRBD1 (5 bases). Trimming took off 8 bases at V and 6 bases at J, with 12 bases between the two ends. This CDR3 contains 12 residues. CDR1 and CDR2 (germline): MNHNS, SASEGT. The DNA of the CDR3 is TGTGCCAGCCTACCGAACAGGGATACGCAGTATTTT. This translates into CASLPNRDTQYF.

The sample holds one count of this clone. A much larger clone differs from this one at a single base, so this may be a read error. This is likely a read error, given that the CDR3 carries no conserved phenylalanine or tryptophan at its end. Other DNA variants within this sample encode the same CDR3. This rearrangement joins TRBV7-3 to TRBJ2-3, with 12 bases identical to TRBD2. The germline gives CDR1 SGHTA, CDR2 FQGTGA. The CDR3 spans 16 residues. The CDR3 DNA sequence: TGTGCCAGCAGCCCCGAACTAGCGGGAGGCACAGATACACAGTATCTT. It yields the protein CASSPELAGGTDTQYL.

The table lists this clone with many counts. Possible read error: a much larger clone is one base away. In the same sample, other DNA sequences code for this CDR3. This chain joins TRBV5-8 and TRBJ2-3, with TRBD2 matching over 9 bases. Germline values: CDR1 SGHTS, CDR2 YDEGEE. The CDR3 is 14 amino acids. The junction had 3 bases not matched to a gene; V was cut back by 3 bases and J by 4 bases. CDR3: CASSSAGGADTQYF. The CDR3 DNA reads as TGTGCCAGCAGCTCGGCGGGAGGGGCAGATACGCAGTATTTT. The full variable domain, in which reference TRBV5-8 and TRBJ2-3 provide the parts outside the CDR3, is EAGVTQSPTHLIKTRGQQATLRCSPISGHTSVYWYQQALGLGLQFLLWYDEGEERNRGNFPPRFSGRQFPNYSSELNVNALELEDSALYLCASSSAGGADTQYFGPGTRLTVL.

The chain has TRBV15 and TRBJ2-7, with no clear D. CDR1 and CDR2 from the germline V gene are LNHNV and YYDKDF (reference sequence). Trimming left V 0 bases short and J 4 bases short, with 10 bases between. The CDR3 runs 14 residues. In nucleotides, the CDR3 is TGTGCCACCAGCAGAGAGTGGGGTGGGTACGAGCAGTACTTC. Translating it yields CATSREWGGYEQYF.

The J gene is TRBJ2-7, the V gene TRBV28; 7 nucleotides line up with TRBD2. Per germline, CDR1 MDHEN and CDR2 SYDVKM. J lost 0 bases, V lost 4 bases, and 6 bases had no gene match. This CDR3 contains 15 residues. The CDR3 region is CASSSRGRRSYEQYF. CDR3 coding DNA: TGTGCCAGCAGTTCACGCGGGAGACGCTCCTACGAGCAGTACTTC.

This chain uses TRBV5-5 with TRBJ1-5; 12 bases align to TRBD1. CDR1 and CDR2 from the germline V gene are SGHKS and YYEKEE (reference sequence). This CDR3 spans 15 amino acids. With 4 bases clipped from V and 9 bases from J, the junction kept 8 bases outside the gene matches. For the CDR3, the DNA is TGTGCCAGCAGCGGGACAGGGGGCACCCAGGGGCCCCAGCATTTT. The encoded protein is CASSGTGGTQGPQHF.

This clone is judged medium-sized. The chain couples TRBV9 to TRBJ1-1; D is unresolved. This CDR3 region has 14 residues. Trimming cost V 0 bases and J 4 bases, with 10 bases left between them. CDR1 SGDLS and CDR2 YYNGEE come from the germline V gene. CDR3 DNA: TGTGCCAGCAGCGTAGCGGGCGGGAGCACTGAAGCTTTCTTT. Its translation is CASSVAGGSTEAFF.

This clone was counted a few times. The chain employs TRBV6-1 and TRBJ2-7; 9 nucleotides agree with TRBD1. After removal of 1 base from V and 3 bases from J, the junction contained 4 bases not matched to a gene. The CDR3 runs to 15 residues. Germline assignment: CDR1 MNHNS and CDR2 SASEGT. For the CDR3, the DNA is TGTGCCAGCAGTGAAGACGGGACAGGGAACTACGAGCAGTACTTC. Translated: CASSEDGTGNYEQYF.

This clone is medium-sized within its sample. This rearrangement joins TRBV11-2 to TRBJ2-7, with 12 nucleotides matching TRBD2. V lost 0 bases and J lost 2; bases outside the gene matches: 8. The CDR3 loop spans 18 amino acids. Germline assignment: CDR1 SGHAT and CDR2 FQNNGV. CDR3: CASSLELAGGPGTYEQYF. The CDR3 DNA reads TGTGCCAGCAGCTTAGAACTAGCGGGAGGACCAGGGACCTACGAGCAGTACTTC. The variable domain in full, with the rest retrieved from reference TRBV11-2 and TRBJ2-7, is EAGVAQSPRYKIIEKRQSVAFWCNPISGHATLYWYQQILGQGPKLLIQFQNNGVVDDSQLPKDRFSAERLKGVDSTLKIQPAKLEDSAVYLCASSLELAGGPGTYEQYFGPGTRLTVT.